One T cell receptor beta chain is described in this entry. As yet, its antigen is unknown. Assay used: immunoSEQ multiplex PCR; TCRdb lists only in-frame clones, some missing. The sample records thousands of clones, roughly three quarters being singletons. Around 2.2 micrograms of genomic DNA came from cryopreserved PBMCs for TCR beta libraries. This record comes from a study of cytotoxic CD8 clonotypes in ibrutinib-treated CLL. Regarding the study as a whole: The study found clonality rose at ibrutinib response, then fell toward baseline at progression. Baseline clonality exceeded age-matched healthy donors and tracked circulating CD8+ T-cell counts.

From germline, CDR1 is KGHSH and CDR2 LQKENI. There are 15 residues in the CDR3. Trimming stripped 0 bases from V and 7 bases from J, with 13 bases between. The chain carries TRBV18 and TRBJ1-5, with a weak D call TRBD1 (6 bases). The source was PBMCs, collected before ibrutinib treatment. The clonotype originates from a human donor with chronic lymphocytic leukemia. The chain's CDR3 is CASSPPGGERQPQHF. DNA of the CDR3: TGTGCCAGCTCACCACCGGGGGGCGAACGGCAGCCCCAGCATTTT.